Here is one TCR beta chain with its context. The sample is drawn from a study of control samples from healthy donors and cancer patients. Here immunoSEQ multiplex PCR was the method, and the copy in TCRdb shows in-frame clones only, minus some. The sample holds about 77,000 clones, roughly 92% seen once. The V and J ends lost 7 bases and 5 bases respectively, with 18 bases between them. Germline V gives CDR1 SNHLY, CDR2 FYNNEI. This CDR3 spans 14 amino acids. The genes are TRBV2 and TRBJ2-7; D may correspond to TRBD1 or TRBD2 (5 bases each). The sequence came from an older woman in good health. The sample consisted of blood. The CDR3 loop is CASTRDGTSDEQYF. The CDR3 DNA reads TGTGCCAGCACTCGGGACGGCACGTCCGACGAGCAGTACTTC.